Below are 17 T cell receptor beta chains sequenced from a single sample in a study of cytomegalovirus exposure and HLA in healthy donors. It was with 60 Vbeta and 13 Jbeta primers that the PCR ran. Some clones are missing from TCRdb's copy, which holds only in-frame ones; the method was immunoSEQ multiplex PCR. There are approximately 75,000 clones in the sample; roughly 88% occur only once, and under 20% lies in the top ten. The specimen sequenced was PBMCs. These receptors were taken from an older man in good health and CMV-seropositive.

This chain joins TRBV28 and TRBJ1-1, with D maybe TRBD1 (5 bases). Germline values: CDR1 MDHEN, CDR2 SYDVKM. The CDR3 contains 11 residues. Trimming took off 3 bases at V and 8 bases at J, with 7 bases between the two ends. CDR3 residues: CASSLGREAFF. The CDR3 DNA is TGTGCCAGCAGTTTGGGGCGGGAAGCTTTCTTT.

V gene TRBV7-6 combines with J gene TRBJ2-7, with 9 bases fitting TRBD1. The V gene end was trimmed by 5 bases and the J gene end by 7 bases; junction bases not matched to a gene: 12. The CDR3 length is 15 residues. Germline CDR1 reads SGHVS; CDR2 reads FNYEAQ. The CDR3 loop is CASSNPGQGSGEQYF. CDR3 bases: TGTGCCAGCAGCAATCCGGGACAGGGCAGTGGGGAGCAGTACTTC.

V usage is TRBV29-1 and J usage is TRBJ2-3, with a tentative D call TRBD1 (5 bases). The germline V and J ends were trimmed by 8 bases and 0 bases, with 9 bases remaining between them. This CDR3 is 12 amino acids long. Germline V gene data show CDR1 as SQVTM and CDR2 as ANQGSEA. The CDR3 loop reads CSSDRSTDTQYF. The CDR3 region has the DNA TGCAGCTCAGACAGAAGCACAGATACGCAGTATTTT.

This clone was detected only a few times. DNA for the CDR3: TGTGCCCCCCCGGACAGGGGCGAGGGGGAGCAGTACTTC. This encodes CAPPDRGEGEQYF. This chain links TRBV19 with TRBJ2-7; 9 bases match TRBD1. V lost 11 bases, J lost 7 bases, and 12 bases stayed unmatched. CDR1 is LNHDA, CDR2 SQIVND, per germline (reference sequence). This CDR3 has 13 amino acids.

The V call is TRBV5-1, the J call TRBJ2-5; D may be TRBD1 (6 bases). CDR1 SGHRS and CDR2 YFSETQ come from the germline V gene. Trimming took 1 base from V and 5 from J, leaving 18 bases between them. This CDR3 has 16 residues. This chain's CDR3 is CASSLTDRRLGETQYF. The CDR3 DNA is TGCGCCAGCAGCTTGACCGACAGGCGCTTGGGGGAGACCCAGTACTTC.

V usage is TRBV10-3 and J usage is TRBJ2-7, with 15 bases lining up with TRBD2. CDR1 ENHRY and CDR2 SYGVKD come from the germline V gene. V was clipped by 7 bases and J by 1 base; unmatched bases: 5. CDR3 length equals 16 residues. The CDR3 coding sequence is TGTGCCATCAACTCGGGACTAGCGGGGGGTTCCTACGAGCAGTACTTC. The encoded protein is CAINSGLAGGSYEQYF.

In DNA form, the CDR3 reads TGTGCCATCAGTGCCGGTAACAGTGGCTCCTACGAGCAGTACTTC. Translation gives CAISAGNSGSYEQYF. The rearrangement links TRBV10-3 to TRBJ2-7; unclear D gene. Germline V gene sequence: CDR1 ENHRY, CDR2 SYGVKD. CDR3 length equals 15 residues. Trimming pared 4 bases from V and 0 bases from J, leaving 13 bases between.

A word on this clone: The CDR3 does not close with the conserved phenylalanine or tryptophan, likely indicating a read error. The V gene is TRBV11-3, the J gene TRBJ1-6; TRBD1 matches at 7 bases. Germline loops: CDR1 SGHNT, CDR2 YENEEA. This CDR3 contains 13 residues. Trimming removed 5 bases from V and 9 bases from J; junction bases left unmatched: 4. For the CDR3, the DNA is TGTGCCAGCAGCCAAGGGGGCACTTCACCCCTCCACCTT. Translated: CASSQGGTSPLHL.

CDR3 bases: TGTGCCAGCCTTTCGCCAGGCACCAATGAGCAGTTCTTC. Translation gives CASLSPGTNEQFF. V gene TRBV5-4 combines with J gene TRBJ2-1; D is unresolved. Germline assignment: CDR1 SGHNT and CDR2 YYREEE (reference sequence). Deletions cut 7 bases from V and 6 bases from J, with 14 bases between. CDR3 size: 13 residues.

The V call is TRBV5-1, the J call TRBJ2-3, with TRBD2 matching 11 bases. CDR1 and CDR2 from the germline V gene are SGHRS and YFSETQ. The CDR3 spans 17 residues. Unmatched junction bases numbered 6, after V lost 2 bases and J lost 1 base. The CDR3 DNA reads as TGCGCCAGCAGCTTCCAGGGGACTAGCGGTGGCACAGATACGCAGTATTTT. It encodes CASSFQGTSGGTDTQYF. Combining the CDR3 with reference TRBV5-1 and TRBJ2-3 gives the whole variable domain KAGVTQTPRYLIKTRGQQVTLSCSPISGHRSVSWYQQTPGQGLQFLFEYFSETQRNKGNFPGRFSGRQFSNSRSEMNVSTLELGDSALYLCASSFQGTSGGTDTQYFGPGTRLTVL.

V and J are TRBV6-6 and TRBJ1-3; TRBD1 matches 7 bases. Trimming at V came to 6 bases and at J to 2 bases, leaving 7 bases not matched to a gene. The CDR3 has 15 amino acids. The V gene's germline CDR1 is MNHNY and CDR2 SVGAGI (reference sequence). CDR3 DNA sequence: TGTGCCAGCAGCTCTGTGACAGGGCCTGGAAACACCATATATTTT. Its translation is CASSSVTGPGNTIYF.

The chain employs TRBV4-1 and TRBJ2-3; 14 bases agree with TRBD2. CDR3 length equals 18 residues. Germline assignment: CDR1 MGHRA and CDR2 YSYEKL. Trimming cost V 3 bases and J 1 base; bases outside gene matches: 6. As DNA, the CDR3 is TGCGCCAGCAGCCAGCCGGGACTAGCGGGGGACCGCACAGATACGCAGTATTTT. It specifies CASSQPGLAGDRTDTQYF.

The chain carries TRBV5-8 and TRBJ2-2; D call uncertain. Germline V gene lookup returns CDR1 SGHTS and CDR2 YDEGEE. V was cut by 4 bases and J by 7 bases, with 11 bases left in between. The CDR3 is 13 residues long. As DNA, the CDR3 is TGTGCCAGCAGCCCCTCCTACGACGGGGAGCTGTTTTTT. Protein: CASSPSYDGELFF.

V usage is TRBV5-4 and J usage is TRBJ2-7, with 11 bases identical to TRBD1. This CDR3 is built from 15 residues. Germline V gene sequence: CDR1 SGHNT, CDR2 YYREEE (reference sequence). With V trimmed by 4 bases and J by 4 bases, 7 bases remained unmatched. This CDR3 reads CASSIPGQGVYEQYF. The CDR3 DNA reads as TGTGCCAGCAGCATTCCGGGACAGGGGGTATACGAGCAGTACTTC.

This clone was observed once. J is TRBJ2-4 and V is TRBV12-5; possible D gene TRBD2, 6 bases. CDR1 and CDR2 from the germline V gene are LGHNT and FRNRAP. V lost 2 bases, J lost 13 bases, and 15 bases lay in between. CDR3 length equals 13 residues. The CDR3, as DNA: TGTGCTAGTGGTTTGCAGATGGGAGGAGGGCAGTACTTC. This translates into CASGLQMGGGQYF.

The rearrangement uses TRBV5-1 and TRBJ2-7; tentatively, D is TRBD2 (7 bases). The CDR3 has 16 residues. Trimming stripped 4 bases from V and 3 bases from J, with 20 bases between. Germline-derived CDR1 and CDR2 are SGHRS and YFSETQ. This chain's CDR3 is CASSPGHGGGLYEQYF. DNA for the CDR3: TGCGCCAGCAGCCCGGGACACGGCGGGGGACTCTACGAGCAGTACTTC. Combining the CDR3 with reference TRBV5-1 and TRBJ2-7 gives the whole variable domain KAGVTQTPRYLIKTRGQQVTLSCSPISGHRSVSWYQQTPGQGLQFLFEYFSETQRNKGNFPGRFSGRQFSNSRSEMNVSTLELGDSALYLCASSPGHGGGLYEQYFGPGTRLTVT.

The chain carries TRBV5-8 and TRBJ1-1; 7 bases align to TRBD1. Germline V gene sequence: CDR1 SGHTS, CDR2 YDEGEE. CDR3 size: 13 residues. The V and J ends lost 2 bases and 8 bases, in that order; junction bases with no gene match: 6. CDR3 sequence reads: CASSLGTVAEAFF. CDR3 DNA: TGTGCCAGCAGCTTAGGGACAGTAGCAGAAGCTTTCTTT.